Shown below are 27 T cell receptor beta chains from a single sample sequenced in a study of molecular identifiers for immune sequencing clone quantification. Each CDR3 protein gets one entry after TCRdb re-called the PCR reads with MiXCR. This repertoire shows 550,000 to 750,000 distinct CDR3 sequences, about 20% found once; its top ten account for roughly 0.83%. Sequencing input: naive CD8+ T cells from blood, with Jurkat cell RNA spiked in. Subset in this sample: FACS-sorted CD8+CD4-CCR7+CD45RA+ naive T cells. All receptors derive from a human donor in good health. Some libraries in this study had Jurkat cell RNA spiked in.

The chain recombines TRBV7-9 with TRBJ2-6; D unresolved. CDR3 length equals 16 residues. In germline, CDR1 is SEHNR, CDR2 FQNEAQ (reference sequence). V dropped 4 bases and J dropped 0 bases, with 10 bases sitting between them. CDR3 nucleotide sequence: TGTGCCAGCAGCTCCTTCACTCCCTCTGGGGCCAACGTCCTGACTTTC. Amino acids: CASSSFTPSGANVLTF.

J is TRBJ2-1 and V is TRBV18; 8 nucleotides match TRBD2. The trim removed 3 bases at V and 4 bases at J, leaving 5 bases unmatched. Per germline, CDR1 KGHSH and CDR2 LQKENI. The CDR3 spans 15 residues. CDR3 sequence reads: CASSPTASGYNEQFF. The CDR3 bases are TGTGCCAGCTCACCCACGGCTAGCGGGTACAATGAGCAGTTCTTC.

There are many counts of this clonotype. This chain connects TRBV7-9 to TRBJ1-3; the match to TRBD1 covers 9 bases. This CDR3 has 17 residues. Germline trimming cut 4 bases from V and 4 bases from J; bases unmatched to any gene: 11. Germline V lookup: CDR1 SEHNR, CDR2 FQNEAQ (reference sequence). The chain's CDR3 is CASSSGGQGKTGNTIYF. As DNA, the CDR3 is TGTGCCAGCAGCTCTGGAGGACAGGGGAAAACAGGAAACACCATATATTTT. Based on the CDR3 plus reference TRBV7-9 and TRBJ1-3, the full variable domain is DTGVSQNPRHKITKRGQNVTFRCDPISEHNRLYWYRQTLGQGPEFLTYFQNEAQLEKSRLLSDRFSAERPKGSFSTLEIQRTEQGDSAMYLCASSSGGQGKTGNTIYFGEGSWLTVV.

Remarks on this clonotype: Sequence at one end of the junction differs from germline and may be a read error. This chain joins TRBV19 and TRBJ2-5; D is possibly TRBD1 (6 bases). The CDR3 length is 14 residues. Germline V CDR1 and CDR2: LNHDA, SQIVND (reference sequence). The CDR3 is CASSMGAGQETPYF. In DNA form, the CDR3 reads TGTGCCAGTAGTATGGGGGCAGGCCAAGAGACCCCGTACTTC.

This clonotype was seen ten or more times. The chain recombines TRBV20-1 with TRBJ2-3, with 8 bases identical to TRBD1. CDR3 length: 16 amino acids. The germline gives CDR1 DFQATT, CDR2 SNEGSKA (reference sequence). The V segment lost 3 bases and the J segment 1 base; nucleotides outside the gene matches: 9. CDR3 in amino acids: CSASTQGALGTDTQYF. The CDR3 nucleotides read TGCAGTGCTAGCACGCAGGGGGCCCTCGGCACAGATACGCAGTATTTT.

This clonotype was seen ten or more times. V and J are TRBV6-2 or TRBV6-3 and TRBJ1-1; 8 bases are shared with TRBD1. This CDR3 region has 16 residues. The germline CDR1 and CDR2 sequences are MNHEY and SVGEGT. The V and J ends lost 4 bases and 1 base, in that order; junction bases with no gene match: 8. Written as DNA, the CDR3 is TGTGCCAGCAGTTGGGACAGGTTTGGTCCGAACACTGAAGCTTTCTTT. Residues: CASSWDRFGPNTEAFF.

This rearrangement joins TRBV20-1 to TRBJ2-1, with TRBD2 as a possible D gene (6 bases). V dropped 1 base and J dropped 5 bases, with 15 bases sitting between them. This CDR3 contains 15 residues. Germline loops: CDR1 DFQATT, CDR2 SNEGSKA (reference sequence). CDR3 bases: TGCAGTGCTAGAGCGGGCGGGACGGACCACAATGAGCAGTTCTTC. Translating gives CSARAGGTDHNEQFF.

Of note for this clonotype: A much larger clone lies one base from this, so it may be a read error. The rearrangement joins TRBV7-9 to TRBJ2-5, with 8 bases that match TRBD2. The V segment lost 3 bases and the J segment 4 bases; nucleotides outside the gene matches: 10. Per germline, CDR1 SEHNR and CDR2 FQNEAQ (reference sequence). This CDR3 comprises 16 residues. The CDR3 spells CASSFLAGSGGETQYF. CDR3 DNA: TGTGCCAGCAGCTTCTTAGCGGGGAGTGGTGGAGAGACCCAGTACTTC.

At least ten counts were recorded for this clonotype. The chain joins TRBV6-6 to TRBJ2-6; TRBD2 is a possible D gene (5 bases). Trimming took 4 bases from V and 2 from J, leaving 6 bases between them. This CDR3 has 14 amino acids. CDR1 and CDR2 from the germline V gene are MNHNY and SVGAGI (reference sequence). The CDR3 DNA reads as TGTGCCAGCAGTTGGGGAGCTGGGGCCAACGTCCTGACTTTC. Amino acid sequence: CASSWGAGANVLTF.

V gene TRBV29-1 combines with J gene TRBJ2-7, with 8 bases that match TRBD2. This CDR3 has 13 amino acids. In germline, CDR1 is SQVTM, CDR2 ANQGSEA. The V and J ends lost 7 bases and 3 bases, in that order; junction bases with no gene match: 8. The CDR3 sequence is CSAFTSGLYEQYF. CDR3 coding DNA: TGCAGCGCCTTTACTAGCGGTCTCTACGAGCAGTACTTC.

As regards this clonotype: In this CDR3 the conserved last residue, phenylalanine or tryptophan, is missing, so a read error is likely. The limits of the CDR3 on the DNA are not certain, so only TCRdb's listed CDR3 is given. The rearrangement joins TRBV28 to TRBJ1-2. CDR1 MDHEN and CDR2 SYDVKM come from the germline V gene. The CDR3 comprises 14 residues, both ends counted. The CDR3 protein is CASSGSPRAYGHTS.

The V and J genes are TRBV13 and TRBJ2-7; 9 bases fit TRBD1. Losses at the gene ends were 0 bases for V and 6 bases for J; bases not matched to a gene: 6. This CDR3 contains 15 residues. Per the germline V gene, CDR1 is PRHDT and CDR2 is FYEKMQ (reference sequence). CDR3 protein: CASSLGDRGLSEQYF. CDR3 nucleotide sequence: TGTGCCAGCAGCTTAGGCGACAGGGGGTTGAGCGAGCAGTACTTC.

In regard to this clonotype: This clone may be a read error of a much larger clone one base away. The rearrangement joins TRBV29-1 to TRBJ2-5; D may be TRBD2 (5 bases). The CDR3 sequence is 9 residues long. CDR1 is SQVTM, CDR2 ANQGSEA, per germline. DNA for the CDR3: TGCAACGTGGGAGACGGACCCCACTTC. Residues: CNVGDGPHF.

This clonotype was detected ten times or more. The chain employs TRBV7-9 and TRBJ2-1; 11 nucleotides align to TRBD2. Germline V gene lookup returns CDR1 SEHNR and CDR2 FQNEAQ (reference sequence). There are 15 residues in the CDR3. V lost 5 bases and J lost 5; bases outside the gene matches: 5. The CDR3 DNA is TGTGCCAGCAGCCCGACTAGCGGGGCCGACAATGAGCAGTTCTTC. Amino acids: CASSPTSGADNEQFF. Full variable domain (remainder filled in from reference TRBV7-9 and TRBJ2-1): DTGVSQNPRHKITKRGQNVTFRCDPISEHNRLYWYRQTLGQGPEFLTYFQNEAQLEKSRLLSDRFSAERPKGSFSTLEIQRTEQGDSAMYLCASSPTSGADNEQFFGPGTRLTVL.

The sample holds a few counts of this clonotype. CDR3 nucleotides: TGTGCCAGCAGATCCGAGACAGCCTCTAACTATGGCTACACCTTC. Protein: CASRSETASNYGYTF. This sequence joins TRBV5-4 and TRBJ1-2, with a weak D call TRBD1 (5 bases). The germline V and J ends were trimmed by 5 bases and 0 bases, with 14 bases remaining between them. The CDR3 runs 15 residues. The germline V gene encodes CDR1 SGHNT and CDR2 YYREEE (reference sequence).

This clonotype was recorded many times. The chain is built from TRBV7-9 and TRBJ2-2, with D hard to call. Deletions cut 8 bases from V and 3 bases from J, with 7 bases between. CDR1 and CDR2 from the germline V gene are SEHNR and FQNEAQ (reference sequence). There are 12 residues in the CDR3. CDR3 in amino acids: CASVVDTGELFF. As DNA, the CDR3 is TGTGCCAGCGTTGTTGACACCGGGGAGCTGTTTTTT.

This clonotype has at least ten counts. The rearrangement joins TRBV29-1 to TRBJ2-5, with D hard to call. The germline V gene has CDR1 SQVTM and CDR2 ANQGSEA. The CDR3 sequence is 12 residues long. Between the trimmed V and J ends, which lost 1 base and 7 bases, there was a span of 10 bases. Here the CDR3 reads CSVEGYDGTQYF. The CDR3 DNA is TGCAGCGTTGAAGGATACGATGGGACCCAGTACTTC.

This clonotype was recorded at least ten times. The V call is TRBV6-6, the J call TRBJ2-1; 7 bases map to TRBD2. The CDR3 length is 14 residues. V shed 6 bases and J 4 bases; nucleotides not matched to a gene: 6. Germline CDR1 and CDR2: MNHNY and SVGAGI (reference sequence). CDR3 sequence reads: CASRGSGIYNEQFF. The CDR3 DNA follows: TGTGCCAGCAGAGGAAGCGGGATATACAATGAGCAGTTCTTC.

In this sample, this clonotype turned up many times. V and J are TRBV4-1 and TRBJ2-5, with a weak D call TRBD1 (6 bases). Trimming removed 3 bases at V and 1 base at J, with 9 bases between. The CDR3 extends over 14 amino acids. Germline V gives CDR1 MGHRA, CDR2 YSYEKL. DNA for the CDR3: TGCGCCAGCAGCCAGGGGGACATCCAAGAGACCCAGTACTTC. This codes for CASSQGDIQETQYF.

CDR3 sequence: CSAGTGQAIYTGELFF. As DNA, the CDR3 is TGCAGTGCTGGAACCGGACAGGCAATTTACACCGGGGAGCTGTTTTTT. The gene calls are TRBV20-1 and TRBJ2-2; 7 positions match TRBD1. V lost 5 bases, J lost 3 bases, and 12 bases stayed unmatched. Germline CDR1 is DFQATT and CDR2 is SNEGSKA (reference sequence). The length of the CDR3 is 16 residues.

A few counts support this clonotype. The CDR3, as DNA: TGTGCCACCAGCAGAGATTGGGACTTCCGTGGCGGGGAGCTGTTTTTT. This encodes CATSRDWDFRGGELFF. The chain couples TRBV15 to TRBJ2-2; D may be TRBD2 (6 bases). The CDR3 loop spans 16 amino acids. Germline V gene data show CDR1 as LNHNV and CDR2 as YYDKDF (reference sequence). With 0 bases removed from V and 7 bases from J, the gap between germline ends came to 15 bases.

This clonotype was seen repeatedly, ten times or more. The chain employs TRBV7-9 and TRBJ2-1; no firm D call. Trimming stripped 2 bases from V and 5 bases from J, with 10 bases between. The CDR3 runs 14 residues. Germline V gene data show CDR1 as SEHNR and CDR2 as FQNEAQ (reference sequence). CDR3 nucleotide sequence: TGTGCCAGCAGCTTACCCCTGGCCCACAATGAGCAGTTCTTC. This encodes CASSLPLAHNEQFF.

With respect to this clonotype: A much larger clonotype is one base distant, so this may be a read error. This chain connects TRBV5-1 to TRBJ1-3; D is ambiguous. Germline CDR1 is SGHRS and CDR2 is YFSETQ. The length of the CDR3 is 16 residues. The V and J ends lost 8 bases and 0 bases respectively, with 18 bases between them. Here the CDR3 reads CARSRSRPGSGNTIYF. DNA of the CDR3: TGCGCCAGGTCTCGCAGCAGACCGGGCTCTGGAAACACCATATATTTT.

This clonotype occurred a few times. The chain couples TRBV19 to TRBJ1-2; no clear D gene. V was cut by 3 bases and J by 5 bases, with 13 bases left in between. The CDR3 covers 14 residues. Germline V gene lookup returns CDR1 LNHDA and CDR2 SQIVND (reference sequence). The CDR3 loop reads CASSIYEGVYGYTF. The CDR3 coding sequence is TGTGCCAGTAGTATTTATGAGGGAGTGTATGGCTACACCTTC.

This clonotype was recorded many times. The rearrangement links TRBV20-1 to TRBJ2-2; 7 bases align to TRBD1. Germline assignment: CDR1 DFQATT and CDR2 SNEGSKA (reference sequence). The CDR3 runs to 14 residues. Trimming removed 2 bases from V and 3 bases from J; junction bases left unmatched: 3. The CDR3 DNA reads TGCAGTGCTAGAAGGGACAGACACACCGGGGAGCTGTTTTTT. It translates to CSARRDRHTGELFF.

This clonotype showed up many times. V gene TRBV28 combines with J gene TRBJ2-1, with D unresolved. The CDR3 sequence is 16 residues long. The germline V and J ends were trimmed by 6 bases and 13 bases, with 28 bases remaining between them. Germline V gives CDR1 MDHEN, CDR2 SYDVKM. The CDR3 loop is CASSSSGYSDRGRQFF. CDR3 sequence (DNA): TGTGCCAGCAGCTCCTCAGGTTACTCCGATAGAGGCCGTCAGTTCTTC.

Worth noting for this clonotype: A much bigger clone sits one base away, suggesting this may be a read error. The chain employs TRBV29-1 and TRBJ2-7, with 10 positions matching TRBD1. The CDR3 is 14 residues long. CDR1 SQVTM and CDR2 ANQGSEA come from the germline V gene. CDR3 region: CGVEARTGGYEQYF. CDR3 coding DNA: TGCGGCGTTGAGGCCCGGACAGGGGGCTACGAGCAGTACTTC.